The clone carrying this TCR beta chain appeared many times. Its cognate antigen is unknown. The sample belongs to a study of tumor-infiltrating lymphocytes in primary liver carcinoma. Overall study: Sample yields, roughly 3.5 to 8 million productive TCRbeta reads, were similar across the tissue types. Regarding the study as a whole: Tumor-adjacent and tumor-blood pairs overlapped less than tumor region pairs did.

The source of the blood RNA was unsorted whole blood, and germline DNA was extracted as well. Synthesis of TCR beta cDNA was carried out from around 540 ng total RNA with a constant-region primer. ARM-PCR was slightly modified, and three nested multiplex PCR rounds with it gave rise to the TCR beta libraries. One entry per CDR3 protein, called by TCRdb with MiXCR from the multiplex PCR reads. The sample consists of approximately 330,000 distinct CDR3 sequences, 65% of them appearing once. This receptor was identified in a man aged 40-49 years with primary liver carcinoma and hepatitis B virus infection. The sample taken for sequencing was peripheral blood.

The CDR3 DNA reads TGTGCCAGCAGTTTCGGGCTGGAGCAGTACTTC. This sequence encodes CASSFGLEQYF. This sequence joins TRBV12-3 or TRBV12-4 and TRBJ2-7; D is uncertain. The CDR3 is 11 residues long. Trimming stripped 3 bases from V and 7 bases from J, with 7 bases between.